This T cell receptor (beta chain) was captured in a study of beta chain features in type 1 diabetes. A remark on this clone: Its target is unknown.

The length of the CDR3 is 12 residues. V was trimmed by 4 bases and J by 7 bases, leaving 8 bases between them. CDR1 is SEHNR and CDR2 is FQNEAQ in the germline V gene (reference sequence). Each donor gave one heparinised blood draw averaging around 120 mL. It was via CD45RO/CCR7/CD25/CD127/CD95/CD27 that CD4+ naive, central memory, regulatory and stem cell-like memory cells were sorted. Expressed TCRB transcripts were sequenced, since all the RNA that had been isolated was reverse transcribed. Using immunoSEQ multiplex PCR, the repertoire was profiled, and TCRdb retains in-frame clones only, with some absent. The sample contains around 250,000 clones, about 30% of which appear only once. Study-wide points: A PCR bias possibly favoring shorter templates would apply equally to patients and controls.

This chain connects TRBV7-9 to TRBJ2-1, with D unresolved. The receptor comes from a young man in good health. Sample: central memory CD4+ T cells from blood. CDR3 sequence (DNA): TGTGCCAGCAGCTCCGGTAGTAATGAGCAGTTCTTC. It translates to CASSSGSNEQFF.